The clone carrying this TCR beta chain occurred many times. The CDR3 has 13 amino acids. Trimming took 6 bases from V and 2 from J, leaving 8 bases between them. The sample comes from a study of response to subunit inactivated influenza vaccine. A single record per CDR3 protein comes from TCRdb applying MiXCR to the RT-PCR reads. The sample lists 500,000 to 600,000 distinct CDR3 sequences, 14% occurring once. The clonotype was recovered from a man aged 50-60 years who received an inactivated influenza vaccine. Sequencing was performed on PBMCs from blood, taken less than 13 days after vaccination. The V gene is TRBV12-3 or TRBV12-4, the J gene TRBJ2-1; possible D gene TRBD1, 5 bases. This CDR3 reads CASSSGPYNEQFF. In DNA form, the CDR3 reads TGTGCCAGCAGCTCAGGGCCCTACAATGAGCAGTTCTTC.